The 10 T cell receptor beta chains presented below share a single source sample, sequenced in a study of blood T cell repertoires in COVID-19. Profiled with immunoSEQ multiplex PCR; TCRdb holds only in-frame clones, not every one. There are fewer than 35,000 clones in the sample; around 87% occur only once, and roughly 1.6% lies in the top ten. Specimen: peripheral blood. The source is a man in his 60s with active COVID-19.

This sequence joins TRBV2 and TRBJ1-2; 8 bases align to TRBD1. After removal of 5 bases from V and 6 bases from J, the junction contained 5 bases not matched to a gene. Germline V gene sequence: CDR1 SNHLY, CDR2 FYNNEI. CDR3 length equals 13 residues. CDR3 in DNA: TGTGCCAGCAGTCGACAGGGGAACCATGGCTACACCTTC. Its protein product is CASSRQGNHGYTF.

The rearrangement joins TRBV10-2 to TRBJ2-3, with D tentatively TRBD1 (6 bases). The germline V gene encodes CDR1 WSHSY and CDR2 SAAADI. The CDR3 is made up of 14 amino acids. With 8 bases removed from V and 3 bases from J, the gap between germline ends came to 15 bases. In DNA form, the CDR3 reads TGCGCCAGCCACCTGGGGGCCCCGACAGATACGCAGTATTTT. Its translation: CASHLGAPTDTQYF.

The chain uses TRBV28 and TRBJ1-5; D call uncertain. Deletions cut 8 bases from V and 8 bases from J, with 13 bases between. CDR3 size: 12 residues. Germline CDR1 and CDR2: MDHEN and SYDVKM. DNA of the CDR3: TGTGCCAGCGCGGGGAATTGGGAGCCCCAGCATTTT. It translates to CASAGNWEPQHF.

This chain links TRBV11-2 with TRBJ2-2; no firm D call. This CDR3 comprises 15 residues. Germline V CDR1 and CDR2: SGHAT, FQNNGV. V was cut by 0 bases and J by 5 bases, with 10 bases left in between. As DNA, the CDR3 is TGTGCCAGCAGCTTAGATCGGGTCGAAACCGGGGAGCTGTTTTTT. This sequence encodes CASSLDRVETGELFF.

The chain uses TRBV10-3 and TRBJ1-1, with D hard to call. Deletions cut 4 bases from V and 1 base from J, with 4 bases between. The germline CDR1 and CDR2 sequences are ENHRY and SYGVKD. This CDR3 comprises 12 residues. CDR3 region: CAISGQNTEAFF. The DNA of the CDR3 is TGTGCCATCAGTGGACAGAACACTGAAGCTTTCTTT.

The chain uses TRBV7-8 and TRBJ1-2; 10 bases map to TRBD1. The CDR3 has 13 amino acids. CDR1 is SGHVS, CDR2 FQNEAQ, per germline. The V segment lost 5 bases and the J segment 4 bases; nucleotides outside the gene matches: 1. The CDR3 here is CASSGTGVYGYTF. The CDR3 bases are TGTGCCAGCAGCGGGACAGGGGTCTATGGCTACACCTTC.

This clone was detected a few times. The chain employs TRBV5-4 and TRBJ1-6; tentative D call: TRBD1 (6 bases). Germline V gene data show CDR1 as SGHNT and CDR2 as YYREEE (reference sequence). The length of the CDR3 is 14 residues. V lost 0 bases, J lost 9 bases, and 10 bases lay in between. The CDR3 nucleotides are TGTGCCAGCAGCTTGGAGAGGGGGGGTTCACCCCTCCACTTT. Translated, it gives CASSLERGGSPLHF.

This rearrangement joins TRBV18 to TRBJ2-1, with D unclear. The length of the CDR3 is 16 residues. The ends were cut back, 2 bases at V and 8 bases at J, with 19 bases in the middle. Germline V lookup: CDR1 KGHSH, CDR2 LQKENI. The DNA of the CDR3 is TGTGCCAGCTCACCAGGAGTTAGGTCGAATTCGGATGAGCAGTTCTTC. It specifies CASSPGVRSNSDEQFF.

The gene calls are TRBV7-6 and TRBJ2-6, with TRBD1 identical over 7 bases. The CDR3 consists of 16 residues. With 0 bases clipped from V and 6 bases from J, the junction kept 5 bases outside the gene matches. CDR1 is SGHVS and CDR2 is FNYEAQ in the germline V gene. The CDR3 DNA follows: TGTGCCAGCAGCTTAGCGCCAGGACAGGAGGCCAACGTCCTGACTTTC. This translates into CASSLAPGQEANVLTF.

V is TRBV12-3 or TRBV12-4 and J is TRBJ1-1, with 7 bases matching TRBD1. The CDR3 is made up of 12 amino acids. Trimming at V came to 6 bases and at J to 10 bases, leaving 8 bases not matched to a gene. The CDR3 reads CASSQTTGTAFF. As DNA, the CDR3 is TGTGCCAGCAGCCAAACGACAGGGACAGCTTTCTTT.